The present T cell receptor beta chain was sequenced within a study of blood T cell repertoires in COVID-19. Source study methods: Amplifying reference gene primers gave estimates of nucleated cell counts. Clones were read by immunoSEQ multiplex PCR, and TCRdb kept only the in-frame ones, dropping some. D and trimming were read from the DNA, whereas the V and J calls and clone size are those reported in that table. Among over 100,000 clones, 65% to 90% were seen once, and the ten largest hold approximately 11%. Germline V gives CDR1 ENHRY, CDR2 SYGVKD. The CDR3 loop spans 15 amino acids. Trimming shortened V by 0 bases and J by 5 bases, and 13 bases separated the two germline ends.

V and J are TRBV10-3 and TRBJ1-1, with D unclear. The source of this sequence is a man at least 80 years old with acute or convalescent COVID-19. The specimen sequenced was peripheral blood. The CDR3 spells CAISESLRGGTEAFF. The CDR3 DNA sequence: TGTGCCATCAGTGAGTCGCTTCGGGGTGGGACTGAAGCTTTCTTT.